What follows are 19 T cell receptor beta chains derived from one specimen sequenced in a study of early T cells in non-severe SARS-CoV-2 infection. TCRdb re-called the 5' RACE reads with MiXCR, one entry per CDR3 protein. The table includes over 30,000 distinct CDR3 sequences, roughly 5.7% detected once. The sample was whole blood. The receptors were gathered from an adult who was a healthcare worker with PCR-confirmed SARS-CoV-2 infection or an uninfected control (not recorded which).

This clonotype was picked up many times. In nucleotides, the CDR3 is TGTGCCAGCAGCCACGACGCTAGCGATGAGCAGTTCTTC. Translation gives CASSHDASDEQFF. This chain connects TRBV14 to TRBJ2-1; TRBD2 might be the D (6 bases). Trimming took 3 bases from V and 8 from J, leaving 11 bases between them. CDR1 and CDR2 from the germline V gene are SGHDN and FVKESK. The CDR3 totals 13 residues.

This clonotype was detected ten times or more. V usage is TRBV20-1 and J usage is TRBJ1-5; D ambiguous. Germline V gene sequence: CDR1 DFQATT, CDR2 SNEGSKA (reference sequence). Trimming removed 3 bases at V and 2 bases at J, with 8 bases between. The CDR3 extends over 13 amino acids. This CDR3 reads CSASEDGNQPQHF. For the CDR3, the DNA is TGCAGTGCTAGTGAGGACGGCAATCAGCCCCAGCATTTT.

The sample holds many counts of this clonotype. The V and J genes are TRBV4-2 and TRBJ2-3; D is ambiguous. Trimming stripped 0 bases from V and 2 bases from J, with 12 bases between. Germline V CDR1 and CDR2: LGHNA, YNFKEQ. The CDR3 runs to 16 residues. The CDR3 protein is CASSQEMGQSTDTQYF. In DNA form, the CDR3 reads TGTGCCAGCAGCCAAGAGATGGGTCAGTCCACAGATACGCAGTATTTT.

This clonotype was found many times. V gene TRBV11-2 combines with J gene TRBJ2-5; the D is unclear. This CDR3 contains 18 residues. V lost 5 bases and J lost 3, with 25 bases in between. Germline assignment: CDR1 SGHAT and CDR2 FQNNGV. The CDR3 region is CASSPVRSPEPLKETQYF. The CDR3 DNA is TGTGCCAGCAGCCCTGTACGGAGCCCGGAACCCCTCAAAGAGACCCAGTACTTC.

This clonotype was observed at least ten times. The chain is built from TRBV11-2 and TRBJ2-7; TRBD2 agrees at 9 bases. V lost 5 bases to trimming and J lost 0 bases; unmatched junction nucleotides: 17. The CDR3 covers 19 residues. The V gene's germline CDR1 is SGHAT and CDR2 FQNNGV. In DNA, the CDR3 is TGTGCCAGCAGCCCCTCTGGCGGGAGGGCTCTATACAGCTCCTACGAGCAGTACGTC. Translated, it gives CASSPSGGRALYSSYEQYV.

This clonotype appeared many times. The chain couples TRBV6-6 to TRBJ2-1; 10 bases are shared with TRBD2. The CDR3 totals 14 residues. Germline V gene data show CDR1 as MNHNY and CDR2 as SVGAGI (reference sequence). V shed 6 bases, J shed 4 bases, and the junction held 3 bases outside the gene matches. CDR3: CASRGLADYNEQFF. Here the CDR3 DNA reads TGTGCCAGCAGAGGACTAGCGGATTACAATGAGCAGTTCTTC.

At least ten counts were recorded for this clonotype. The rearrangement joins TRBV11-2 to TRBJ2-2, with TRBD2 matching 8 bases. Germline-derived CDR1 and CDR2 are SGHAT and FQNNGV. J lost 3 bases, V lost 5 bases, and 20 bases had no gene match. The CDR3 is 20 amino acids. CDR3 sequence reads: CASSPRRNIASGSDTGELFF. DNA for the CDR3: TGTGCCAGCAGCCCACGCCGCAACATAGCTAGCGGGTCCGACACCGGGGAGCTGTTTTTT. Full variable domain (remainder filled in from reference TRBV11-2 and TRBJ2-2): EAGVAQSPRYKIIEKRQSVAFWCNPISGHATLYWYQQILGQGPKLLIQFQNNGVVDDSQLPKDRFSAERLKGVDSTLKIQPAKLEDSAVYLCASSPRRNIASGSDTGELFFGEGSRLTVL.

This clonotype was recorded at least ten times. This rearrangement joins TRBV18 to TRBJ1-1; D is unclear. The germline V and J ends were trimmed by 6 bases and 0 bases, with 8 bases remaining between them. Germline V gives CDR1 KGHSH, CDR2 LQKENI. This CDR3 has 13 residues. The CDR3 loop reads CASSPTLNTEAFF. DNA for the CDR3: TGTGCCAGCTCCCCCACCTTGAACACTGAAGCTTTCTTT.

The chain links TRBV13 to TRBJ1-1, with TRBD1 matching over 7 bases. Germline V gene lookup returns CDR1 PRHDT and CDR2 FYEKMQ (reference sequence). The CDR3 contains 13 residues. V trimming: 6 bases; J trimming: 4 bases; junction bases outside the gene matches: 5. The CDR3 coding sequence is TGTGCCAGCAGTAAGGGGGCTGGCACTGAAGCTTTCTTT. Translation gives CASSKGAGTEAFF.

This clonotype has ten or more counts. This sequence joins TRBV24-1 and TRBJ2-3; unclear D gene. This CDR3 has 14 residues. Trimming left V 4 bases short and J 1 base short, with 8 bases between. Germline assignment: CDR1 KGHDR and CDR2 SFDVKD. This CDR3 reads CATSEAQGTDTQYF. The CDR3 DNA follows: TGTGCCACCAGTGAAGCGCAGGGCACAGATACGCAGTATTTT.

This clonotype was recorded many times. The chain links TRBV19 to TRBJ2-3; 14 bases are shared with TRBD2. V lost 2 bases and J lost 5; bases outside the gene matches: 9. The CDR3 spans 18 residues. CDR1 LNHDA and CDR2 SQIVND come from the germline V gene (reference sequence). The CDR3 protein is CASSIYSGLAGGGDTQYF. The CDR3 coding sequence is TGTGCCAGTAGTATATATAGTGGACTAGCGGGAGGTGGAGATACGCAGTATTTT.

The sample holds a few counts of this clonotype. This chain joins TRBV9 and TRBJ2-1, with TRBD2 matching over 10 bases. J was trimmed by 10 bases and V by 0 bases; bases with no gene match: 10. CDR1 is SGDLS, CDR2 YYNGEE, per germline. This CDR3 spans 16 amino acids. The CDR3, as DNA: TGTGCCAGCAGCGTAGATCCAGCGGGAGGGAATGGAGAGCAGTTCTTC. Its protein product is CASSVDPAGGNGEQFF. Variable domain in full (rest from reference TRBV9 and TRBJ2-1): DSGVTQTPKHLITATGQRVTLRCSPRSGDLSVYWYQQSLDQGLQFLIQYYNGEERAKGNILERFSAQQFPDLHSELNLSSLELGDSALYFCASSVDPAGGNGEQFFGPGTRLTVL.

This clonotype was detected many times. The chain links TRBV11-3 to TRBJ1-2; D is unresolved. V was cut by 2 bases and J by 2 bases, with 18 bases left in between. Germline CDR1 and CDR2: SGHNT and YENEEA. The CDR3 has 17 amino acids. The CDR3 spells CASSLKFGPTNNYGYTF. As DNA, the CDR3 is TGTGCCAGCAGCTTAAAGTTTGGACCCACGAACAACTATGGCTACACCTTC.

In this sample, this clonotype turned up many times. CDR3 nucleotides: TGTGCCAGCAGCGTAGGCCCAGGGGGCAATCAGCCCCAGCATTTT. This encodes CASSVGPGGNQPQHF. The chain combines TRBV9 with TRBJ1-5; possibly TRBD1 for D (6 bases). The CDR3 consists of 15 residues. V lost 0 bases and J lost 2, with 9 bases in between. CDR1 SGDLS and CDR2 YYNGEE come from the germline V gene.

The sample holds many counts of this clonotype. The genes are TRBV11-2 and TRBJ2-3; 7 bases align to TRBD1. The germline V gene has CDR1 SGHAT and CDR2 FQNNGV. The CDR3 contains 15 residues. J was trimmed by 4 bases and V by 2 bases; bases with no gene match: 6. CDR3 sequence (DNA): TGTGCCAGCAGCTTACGCAGGGGGAGCTCAGATACGCAGTATTTT. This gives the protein CASSLRRGSSDTQYF.

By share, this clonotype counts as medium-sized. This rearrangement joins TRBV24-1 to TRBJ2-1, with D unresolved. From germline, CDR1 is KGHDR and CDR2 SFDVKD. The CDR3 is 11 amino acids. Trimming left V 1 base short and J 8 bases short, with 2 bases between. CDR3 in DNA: TGTGCCACCAGTGATTTCGATGAGCAGTTCTTC. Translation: CATSDFDEQFF.

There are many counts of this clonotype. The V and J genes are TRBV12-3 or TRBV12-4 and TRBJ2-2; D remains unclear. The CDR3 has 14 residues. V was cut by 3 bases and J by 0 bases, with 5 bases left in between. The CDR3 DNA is TGTGCCAGCAGTTTGGTTCCGAACACCGGGGAGCTGTTTTTT. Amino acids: CASSLVPNTGELFF.

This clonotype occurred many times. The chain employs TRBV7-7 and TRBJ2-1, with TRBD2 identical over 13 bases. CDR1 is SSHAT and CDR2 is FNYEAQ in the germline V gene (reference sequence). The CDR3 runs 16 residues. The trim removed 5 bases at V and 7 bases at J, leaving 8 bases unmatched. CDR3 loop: CASSPTGTSGANEQFF. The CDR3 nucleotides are TGTGCCAGCAGCCCAACCGGGACTAGCGGGGCAAATGAGCAGTTCTTC.

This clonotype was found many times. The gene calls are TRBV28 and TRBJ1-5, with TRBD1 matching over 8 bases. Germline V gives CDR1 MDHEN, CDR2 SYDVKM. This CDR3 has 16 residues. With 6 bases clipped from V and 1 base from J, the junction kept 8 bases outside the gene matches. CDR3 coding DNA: TGTGCCAGCAGCCGCCGACAGGGGATCAGCAATCAGCCCCAGCATTTT. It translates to CASSRRQGISNQPQHF. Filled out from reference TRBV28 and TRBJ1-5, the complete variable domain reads DVKVTQSSRYLVKRTGEKVFLECVQDMDHENMFWYRQDPGLGLRLIYFSYDVKMKEKGDIPEGYSVSREKKERFSLILESASTNQTSMYLCASSRRQGISNQPQHFGDGTRLSIL.